This T cell receptor (beta chain) was sequenced for a study of T-cell memory formation after mild COVID-19. This clonotype was seen a handful of times. MiXCR, run by TCRdb on the 5' RACE reads, gives a single entry per CDR3 protein. The sample holds some 350,000 distinct CDR3 sequences, roughly 13% seen once. This CDR3 region has 14 residues. Germline V gene lookup returns CDR1 SGDLS and CDR2 YYNGEE. The V end lost 4 bases, the J end lost 2 bases, and 13 bases lay between the germline ends. This chain joins TRBV9 and TRBJ2-7, with D possibly called TRBD1 or TRBD2 (5 bases each). The sequence was collected from a man aged 18 to 29 who had mild COVID-19 (a few samples of this study predate the infection). Cell type and time point are not known. Sequenced material: PBMCs or a T cell subset sorted from them (not recorded which). CDR3 DNA: TGTGCCAGCAGCCCCGGGGCCACCCCCTACGAGCAGTACTTC. It yields the protein CASSPGATPYEQYF. Using reference TRBV9 and TRBJ2-7 for the parts outside the CDR3, the full variable domain is DSGVTQTPKHLITATGQRVTLRCSPRSGDLSVYWYQQSLDQGLQFLIQYYNGEERAKGNILERFSAQQFPDLHSELNLSSLELGDSALYFCASSPGATPYEQYFGPGTRLTVT.